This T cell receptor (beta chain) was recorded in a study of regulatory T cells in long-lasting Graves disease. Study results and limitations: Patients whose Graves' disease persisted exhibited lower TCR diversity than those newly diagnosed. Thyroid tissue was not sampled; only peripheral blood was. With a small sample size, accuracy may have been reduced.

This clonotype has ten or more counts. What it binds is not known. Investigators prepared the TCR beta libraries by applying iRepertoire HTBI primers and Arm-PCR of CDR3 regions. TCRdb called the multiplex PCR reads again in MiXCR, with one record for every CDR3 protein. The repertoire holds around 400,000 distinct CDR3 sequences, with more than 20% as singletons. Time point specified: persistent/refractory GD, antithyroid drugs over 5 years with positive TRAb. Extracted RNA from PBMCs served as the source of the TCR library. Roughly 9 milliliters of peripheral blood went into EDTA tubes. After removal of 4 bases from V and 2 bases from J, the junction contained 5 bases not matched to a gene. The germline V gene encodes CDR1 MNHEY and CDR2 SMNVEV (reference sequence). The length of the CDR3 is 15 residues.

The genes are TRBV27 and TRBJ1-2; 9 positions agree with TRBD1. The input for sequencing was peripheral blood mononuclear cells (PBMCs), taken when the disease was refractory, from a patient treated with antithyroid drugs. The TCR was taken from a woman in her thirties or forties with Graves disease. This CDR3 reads CASSSWTGENYGYTF. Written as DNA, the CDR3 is TGTGCCAGCAGTTCATGGACAGGGGAGAACTATGGCTACACCTTC.